This T cell receptor beta chain was sequenced for a study of blood T cell repertoires in COVID-19. At the level of the study: The United States, Italy and Spain supplied acute and convalescent COVID-19 samples.

Assignment of participants to cohorts was predicated upon participant-reported clinical history. Cohort 3 donors were reported recovered after two negative PCRs, clearance, or symptom resolution. Per the authors' pipeline: Reference gene primer amplification in the assay estimated nucleated cell counts. The table came from immunoSEQ multiplex PCR; TCRdb's copy has only in-frame clones and leaves some out. The V and J calls and the clone size are those of that table, but D and trimming were determined from the DNA. The sample lists 220,000 or so clones; more than 75% were seen once. CDR1 and CDR2 (germline): SGHTA, FQGNSA. This CDR3 region has 13 residues. V shed 6 bases and J shed 3 bases, with 11 bases lying between them.

Sequenced: PBMCs or T cells enriched from blood (not recorded which). The chain uses TRBV7-2 and TRBJ1-1, with D tentatively TRBD1 (6 bases). The TCR originated in a woman between 45 and 60 years old who had recovered from COVID-19. CDR3 sequence: CASRPDRDTEAFF. CDR3 sequence (DNA): TGTGCCAGCAGACCGGACAGAGACACTGAAGCTTTCTTT.